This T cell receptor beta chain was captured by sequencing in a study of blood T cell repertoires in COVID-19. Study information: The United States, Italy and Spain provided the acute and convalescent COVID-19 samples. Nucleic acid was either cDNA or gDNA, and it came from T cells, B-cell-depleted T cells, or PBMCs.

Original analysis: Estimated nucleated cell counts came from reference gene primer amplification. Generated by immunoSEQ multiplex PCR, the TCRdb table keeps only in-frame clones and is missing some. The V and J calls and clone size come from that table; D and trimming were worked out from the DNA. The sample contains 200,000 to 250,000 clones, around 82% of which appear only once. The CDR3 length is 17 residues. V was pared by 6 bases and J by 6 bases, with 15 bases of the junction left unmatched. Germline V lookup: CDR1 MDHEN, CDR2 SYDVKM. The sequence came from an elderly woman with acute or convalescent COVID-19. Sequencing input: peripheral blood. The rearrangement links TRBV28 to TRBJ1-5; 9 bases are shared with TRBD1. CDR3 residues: CASSQTGGFIGGQPQHF. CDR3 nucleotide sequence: TGTGCCAGCAGCCAGACAGGGGGTTTCATCGGTGGTCAGCCCCAGCATTTT. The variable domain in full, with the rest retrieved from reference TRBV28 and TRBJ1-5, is DVKVTQSSRYLVKRTGEKVFLECVQDMDHENMFWYRQDPGLGLRLIYFSYDVKMKEKGDIPEGYSVSREKKERFSLILESASTNQTSMYLCASSQTGGFIGGQPQHFGDGTRLSIL.